Below are 21 T cell receptor beta chains sequenced from a single sample in a study of cytomegalovirus exposure and HLA in healthy donors. 60 Vbeta and 13 Jbeta primers were used in PCR. The repertoire was sequenced with immunoSEQ multiplex PCR; TCRdb's copy has only in-frame clones and lacks some. Of more than 110,000 clones listed, about 78% are singletons. Sequenced material: PBMCs. The receptors come from a man younger than 35 in good health and CMV-seronegative.

This clone was observed a few times. V and J are TRBV6-4 and TRBJ2-1, with 8 bases identical to TRBD2. V was clipped by 5 bases and J by 3 bases; unmatched bases: 3. The V gene's germline CDR1 is MRHNA and CDR2 SNTAGT. CDR3 length: 14 amino acids. The CDR3 spells CASSKTSDYNEQFF. In DNA, the CDR3 is TGTGCCAGCAGTAAGACTAGCGACTACAATGAGCAGTTCTTC.

V and J are TRBV27 and TRBJ2-5, with 9 bases fitting TRBD1. Germline trimming cut 9 bases from V and 5 bases from J; bases unmatched to any gene: 13. Germline-derived CDR1 and CDR2 are MNHEY and SMNVEV (reference sequence). This CDR3 region has 15 residues. The CDR3 is CASSSGTGYGETQYF. The CDR3, as DNA: TGTGCCAGTTCTTCCGGGACAGGGTATGGGGAGACCCAGTACTTC.

A single count supports this clone. This chain joins TRBV27 and TRBJ1-5; 7 nucleotides match TRBD1. With V trimmed by 6 bases and J by 3 bases, 5 bases remained unmatched. Germline CDR1 MNHEY, CDR2 SMNVEV (reference sequence). This CDR3 spans 14 amino acids. CDR3 in DNA: TGTGCCAGCAGAGGGGGCGAGGACAATCAGCCCCAGCATTTT. Translated: CASRGGEDNQPQHF.

The chain recombines TRBV9 with TRBJ2-7; D perhaps matches TRBD2 (7 bases). Trimming shortened V by 0 bases and J by 6 bases, and 16 bases separated the two germline ends. From germline, CDR1 is SGDLS and CDR2 YYNGEE. This CDR3 has 15 residues. CDR3 DNA sequence: TGTGCCAGCAGCGTAGCTTGGACGGGGGGCGGCGAGCAGTACTTC. Encoded protein: CASSVAWTGGGEQYF.

The CDR3 DNA reads TGTGCCAGCAGCTCGCAAGAGACCCAGTACTTC. Translated: CASSSQETQYF. V is TRBV11-1 and J is TRBJ2-5, with no clear D. The CDR3 consists of 11 residues. Germline-derived CDR1 and CDR2 are SGHAT and FQDESV (reference sequence). V lost 4 bases to trimming and J lost 2 bases, with 2 bases between them.

The chain is built from TRBV5-1 and TRBJ1-1; D is ambiguous. Germline V gene lookup returns CDR1 SGHRS and CDR2 YFSETQ. The ends were cut back, 0 bases at V and 4 bases at J, with 19 bases in the middle. CDR3 size: 17 residues. In DNA form, the CDR3 reads TGCGCCAGCAGCTTGGTGGGGTCACGAGGGAGAGGCACTGAAGCTTTCTTT. The encoded protein is CASSLVGSRGRGTEAFF.

In its sample, this clone was seen a few times. The V call is TRBV7-3, the J call TRBJ1-1, with 8 bases identical to TRBD1. Per the germline V gene, CDR1 is SGHTA and CDR2 is FQGTGA. J gave up 1 base and V 8 bases, and 6 bases lay outside the gene matches. The CDR3 is 14 amino acids. CDR3 nucleotide sequence: TGTGCCAGCCAGACAGGGGCTGGGAACACTGAAGCTTTCTTT. Its protein product is CASQTGAGNTEAFF.

This clone was seen a single time. The J gene is TRBJ2-3, the V gene TRBV7-3; possibly TRBD2 for D (6 bases). This CDR3 spans 13 amino acids. Trimming removed 0 bases from V and 5 bases from J, with 6 bases in between. Germline V gene sequence: CDR1 SGHTA, CDR2 FQGTGA. The CDR3 coding sequence is TGTGCCAGCAGCTTAACGCGGGGAGATACGCAGTATTTT. Translating gives CASSLTRGDTQYF.

This clone was counted a single time. The genes are TRBV30 and TRBJ2-6; 10 bases are a match to TRBD1. CDR1 and CDR2 (germline): GTSNPN, SVGIG (reference sequence). Trimming at V came to 1 base and at J to 1 base, leaving 7 bases not matched to a gene. The CDR3 has 18 amino acids. The CDR3 loop reads CAWSGPGQGNSGANVLTF. The CDR3 DNA sequence: TGTGCCTGGAGTGGGCCGGGACAGGGGAATTCTGGGGCCAACGTCCTGACTTTC.

The CDR3 nucleotides read TGTGCCAGCAGCTTAGGATTGGGTCTAGCGGGAGCGACCTACTACAATGAGCAGTTCTTC. This sequence encodes CASSLGLGLAGATYYNEQFF. The chain is built from TRBV7-6 and TRBJ2-1; 10 nucleotides agree with TRBD2. Germline CDR1 SGHVS, CDR2 FNYEAQ. The CDR3 is 20 residues long. V was pared by 1 base and J by 3 bases, with 15 bases of the junction left unmatched.

This clone was observed a single time. This rearrangement joins TRBV29-1 to TRBJ1-1; D unclear. The CDR3 runs to 13 residues. Germline V lookup: CDR1 SQVTM, CDR2 ANQGSEA. Between the trimmed V and J ends, which lost 6 bases and 3 bases, there was a span of 14 bases. CDR3 sequence (DNA): TGCAGCGTGGGTATGAGGGCGGACACTGAAGCTTTCTTT. This translates into CSVGMRADTEAFF.

The chain carries TRBV9 and TRBJ2-3; D gene unclear. This CDR3 contains 13 residues. V was trimmed by 4 bases and J by 4 bases, leaving 10 bases between them. Germline V gives CDR1 SGDLS, CDR2 YYNGEE. CDR3 protein: CASSTRNSDTQYF. The DNA of the CDR3 is TGTGCCAGCAGCACGCGCAACTCAGATACGCAGTATTTT.

The chain recombines TRBV27 with TRBJ2-2; D ambiguous. The CDR3 has 15 residues. Trimming cost V 2 bases and J 4 bases, with 11 bases left between them. Per germline, CDR1 MNHEY and CDR2 SMNVEV (reference sequence). The CDR3 loop is CASSLAPPGTGELFF. As DNA, the CDR3 is TGTGCCAGCAGTTTAGCACCTCCGGGCACCGGGGAGCTGTTTTTT.

The chain employs TRBV6-5 and TRBJ1-2; a possible D gene is TRBD1 (6 bases). Germline lookup yields CDR1 MNHEY and CDR2 SVGAGI. With 7 bases removed from V and 4 bases from J, the gap between germline ends came to 16 bases. This CDR3 spans 14 amino acids. CDR3 in DNA: TGTGCCAGCACAAAGGACAGATACCTCTATGGCTACACCTTC. Encoded protein: CASTKDRYLYGYTF.

The chain uses TRBV11-2 and TRBJ2-7, with D tentatively TRBD2 (6 bases). The CDR3 length is 14 residues. Germline CDR1 reads SGHAT; CDR2 reads FQNNGV. Trimming cost V 2 bases and J 7 bases, with 15 bases left between them. The CDR3, as DNA: TGTGCCAGCAGCTTACTAGCGCGCTATACAGAGCAGTACTTC. Amino acid sequence: CASSLLARYTEQYF.

The chain links TRBV2 to TRBJ2-5, with 7 positions matching TRBD1. The end of the DNA is better explained by TRBJ2-7, so the J call may be wrong. The CDR3 length is 14 residues. Germline CDR1 is SNHLY and CDR2 is FYNNEI. For the CDR3, the DNA is TGTGCCAGCAGTGAACAGACAGGGTTTTACGAGCAGTACTTC. It translates to CASSEQTGFYEQYF.

The chain joins TRBV29-1 to TRBJ2-6; TRBD1 agrees at 9 bases. Germline V gene sequence: CDR1 SQVTM, CDR2 ANQGSEA. This CDR3 spans 11 amino acids. V shed 5 bases and J 18 bases; nucleotides not matched to a gene: 8. CDR3 in DNA: TGCAGCGTTCGACACCGGGACAGGGCGACTTTC. Translation gives CSVRHRDRATF.

The chain recombines TRBV5-4 with TRBJ1-2; a possible D gene is TRBD1 (5 bases). CDR3 length equals 12 residues. The germline CDR1 and CDR2 sequences are SGHNT and YYREEE (reference sequence). Trimming removed 5 bases at V and 8 bases at J, with 13 bases between. This chain's CDR3 is CASRGPLRGYTF. Written as DNA, the CDR3 is TGTGCCAGCAGGGGGCCGCTTCGGGGCTACACCTTC. The variable domain in full, completed from reference TRBV5-4 and TRBJ1-2, reads ETGVTQSPTHLIKTRGQQVTLRCSSQSGHNTVSWYQQALGQGPQFIFQYYREEENGRGNFPPRFSGLQFPNYSSELNVNALELDDSALYLCASRGPLRGYTFGSGTRLTVV.

The gene calls are TRBV7-9 and TRBJ2-7; TRBD1 might be the D (6 bases). With 5 bases removed from V and 0 bases from J, the gap between germline ends came to 11 bases. Per germline, CDR1 SEHNR and CDR2 FQNEAQ (reference sequence). This CDR3 contains 14 residues. Here the CDR3 DNA reads TGTGCCAGCAGCCCGGACAGTAGCTCCTACGAGCAGTACTTC. Amino acid sequence: CASSPDSSSYEQYF.

The CDR3: CASSLDPREFSTSYEQYF. CDR3 in DNA: TGCGCCAGCAGCTTGGACCCCAGGGAATTCTCTACCTCCTACGAGCAGTACTTC. The chain couples TRBV5-1 to TRBJ2-7, with D possibly TRBD1 on 5 matching bases. V lost 0 bases, J lost 0 bases, and 19 bases lay in between. The germline gives CDR1 SGHRS, CDR2 YFSETQ. The CDR3 has 18 residues. The complete variable domain, with remaining parts taken from reference TRBV5-1 and TRBJ2-7, reads KAGVTQTPRYLIKTRGQQVTLSCSPISGHRSVSWYQQTPGQGLQFLFEYFSETQRNKGNFPGRFSGRQFSNSRSEMNVSTLELGDSALYLCASSLDPREFSTSYEQYFGPGTRLTVT.

The chain recombines TRBV29-1 with TRBJ2-5; D is possibly TRBD1 (5 bases). V lost 3 bases to trimming and J lost 0 bases, with 17 bases between them. Germline V gives CDR1 SQVTM, CDR2 ANQGSEA. The CDR3 length is 16 residues. CDR3 nucleotide sequence: TGCAGCGTTGAGCTGGACACCGCTCATAACCAAGAGACCCAGTACTTC. It specifies CSVELDTAHNQETQYF.